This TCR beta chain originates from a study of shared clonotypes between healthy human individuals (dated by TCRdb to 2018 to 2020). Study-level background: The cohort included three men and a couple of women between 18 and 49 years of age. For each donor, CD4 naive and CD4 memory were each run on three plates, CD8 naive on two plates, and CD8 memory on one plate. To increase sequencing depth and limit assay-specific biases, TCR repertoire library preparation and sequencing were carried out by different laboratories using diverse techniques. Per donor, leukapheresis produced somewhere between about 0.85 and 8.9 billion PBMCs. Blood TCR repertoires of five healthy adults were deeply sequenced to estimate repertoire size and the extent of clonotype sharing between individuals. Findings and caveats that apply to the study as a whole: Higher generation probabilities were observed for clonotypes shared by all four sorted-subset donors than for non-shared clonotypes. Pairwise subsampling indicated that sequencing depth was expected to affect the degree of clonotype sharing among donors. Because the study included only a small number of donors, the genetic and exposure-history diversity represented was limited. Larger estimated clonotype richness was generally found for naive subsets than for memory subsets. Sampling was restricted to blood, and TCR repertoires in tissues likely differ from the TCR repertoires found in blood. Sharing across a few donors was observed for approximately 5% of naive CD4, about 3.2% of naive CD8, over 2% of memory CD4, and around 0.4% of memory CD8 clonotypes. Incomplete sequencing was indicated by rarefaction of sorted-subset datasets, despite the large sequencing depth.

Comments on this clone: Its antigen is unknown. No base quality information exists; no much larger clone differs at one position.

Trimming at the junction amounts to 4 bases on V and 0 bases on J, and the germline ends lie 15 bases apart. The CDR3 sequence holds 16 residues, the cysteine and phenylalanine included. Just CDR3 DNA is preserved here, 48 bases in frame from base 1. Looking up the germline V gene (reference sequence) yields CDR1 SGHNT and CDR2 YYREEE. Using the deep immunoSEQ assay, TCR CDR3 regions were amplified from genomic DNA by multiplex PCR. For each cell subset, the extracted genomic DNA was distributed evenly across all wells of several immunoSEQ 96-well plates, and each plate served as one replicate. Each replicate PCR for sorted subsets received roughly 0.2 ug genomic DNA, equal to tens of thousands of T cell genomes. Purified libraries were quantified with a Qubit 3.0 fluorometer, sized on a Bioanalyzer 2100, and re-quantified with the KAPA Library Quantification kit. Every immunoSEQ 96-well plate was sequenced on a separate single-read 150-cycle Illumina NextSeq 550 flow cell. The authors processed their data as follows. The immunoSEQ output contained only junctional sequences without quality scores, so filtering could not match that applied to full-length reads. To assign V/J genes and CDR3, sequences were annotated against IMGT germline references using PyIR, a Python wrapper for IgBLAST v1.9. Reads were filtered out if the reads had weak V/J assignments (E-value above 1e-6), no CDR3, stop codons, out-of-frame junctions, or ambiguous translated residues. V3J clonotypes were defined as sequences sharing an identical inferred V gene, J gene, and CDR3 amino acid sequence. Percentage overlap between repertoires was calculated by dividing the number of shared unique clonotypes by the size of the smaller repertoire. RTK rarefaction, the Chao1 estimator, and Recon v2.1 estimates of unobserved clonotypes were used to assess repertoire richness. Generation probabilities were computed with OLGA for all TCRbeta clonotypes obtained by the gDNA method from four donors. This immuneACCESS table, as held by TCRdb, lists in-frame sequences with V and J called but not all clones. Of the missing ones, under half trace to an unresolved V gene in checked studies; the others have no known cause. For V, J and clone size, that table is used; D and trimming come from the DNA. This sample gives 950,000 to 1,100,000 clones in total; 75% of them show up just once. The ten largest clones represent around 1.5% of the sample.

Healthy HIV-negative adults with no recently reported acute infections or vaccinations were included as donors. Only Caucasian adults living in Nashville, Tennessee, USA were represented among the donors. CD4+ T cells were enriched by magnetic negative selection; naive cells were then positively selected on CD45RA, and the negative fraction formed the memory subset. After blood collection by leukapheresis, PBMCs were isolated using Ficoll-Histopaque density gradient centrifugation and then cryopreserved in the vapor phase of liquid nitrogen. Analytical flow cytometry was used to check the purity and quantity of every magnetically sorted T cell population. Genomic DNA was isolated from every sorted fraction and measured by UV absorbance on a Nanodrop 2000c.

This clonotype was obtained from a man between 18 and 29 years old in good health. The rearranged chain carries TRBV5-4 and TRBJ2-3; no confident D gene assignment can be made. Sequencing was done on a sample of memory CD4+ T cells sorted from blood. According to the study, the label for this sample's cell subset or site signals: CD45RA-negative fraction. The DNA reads TGTGCCAGCAGCCCCGGCCTAAGCTTCAGCACAGATACGCAGTATTTT. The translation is CASSPGLSFSTDTQYF.